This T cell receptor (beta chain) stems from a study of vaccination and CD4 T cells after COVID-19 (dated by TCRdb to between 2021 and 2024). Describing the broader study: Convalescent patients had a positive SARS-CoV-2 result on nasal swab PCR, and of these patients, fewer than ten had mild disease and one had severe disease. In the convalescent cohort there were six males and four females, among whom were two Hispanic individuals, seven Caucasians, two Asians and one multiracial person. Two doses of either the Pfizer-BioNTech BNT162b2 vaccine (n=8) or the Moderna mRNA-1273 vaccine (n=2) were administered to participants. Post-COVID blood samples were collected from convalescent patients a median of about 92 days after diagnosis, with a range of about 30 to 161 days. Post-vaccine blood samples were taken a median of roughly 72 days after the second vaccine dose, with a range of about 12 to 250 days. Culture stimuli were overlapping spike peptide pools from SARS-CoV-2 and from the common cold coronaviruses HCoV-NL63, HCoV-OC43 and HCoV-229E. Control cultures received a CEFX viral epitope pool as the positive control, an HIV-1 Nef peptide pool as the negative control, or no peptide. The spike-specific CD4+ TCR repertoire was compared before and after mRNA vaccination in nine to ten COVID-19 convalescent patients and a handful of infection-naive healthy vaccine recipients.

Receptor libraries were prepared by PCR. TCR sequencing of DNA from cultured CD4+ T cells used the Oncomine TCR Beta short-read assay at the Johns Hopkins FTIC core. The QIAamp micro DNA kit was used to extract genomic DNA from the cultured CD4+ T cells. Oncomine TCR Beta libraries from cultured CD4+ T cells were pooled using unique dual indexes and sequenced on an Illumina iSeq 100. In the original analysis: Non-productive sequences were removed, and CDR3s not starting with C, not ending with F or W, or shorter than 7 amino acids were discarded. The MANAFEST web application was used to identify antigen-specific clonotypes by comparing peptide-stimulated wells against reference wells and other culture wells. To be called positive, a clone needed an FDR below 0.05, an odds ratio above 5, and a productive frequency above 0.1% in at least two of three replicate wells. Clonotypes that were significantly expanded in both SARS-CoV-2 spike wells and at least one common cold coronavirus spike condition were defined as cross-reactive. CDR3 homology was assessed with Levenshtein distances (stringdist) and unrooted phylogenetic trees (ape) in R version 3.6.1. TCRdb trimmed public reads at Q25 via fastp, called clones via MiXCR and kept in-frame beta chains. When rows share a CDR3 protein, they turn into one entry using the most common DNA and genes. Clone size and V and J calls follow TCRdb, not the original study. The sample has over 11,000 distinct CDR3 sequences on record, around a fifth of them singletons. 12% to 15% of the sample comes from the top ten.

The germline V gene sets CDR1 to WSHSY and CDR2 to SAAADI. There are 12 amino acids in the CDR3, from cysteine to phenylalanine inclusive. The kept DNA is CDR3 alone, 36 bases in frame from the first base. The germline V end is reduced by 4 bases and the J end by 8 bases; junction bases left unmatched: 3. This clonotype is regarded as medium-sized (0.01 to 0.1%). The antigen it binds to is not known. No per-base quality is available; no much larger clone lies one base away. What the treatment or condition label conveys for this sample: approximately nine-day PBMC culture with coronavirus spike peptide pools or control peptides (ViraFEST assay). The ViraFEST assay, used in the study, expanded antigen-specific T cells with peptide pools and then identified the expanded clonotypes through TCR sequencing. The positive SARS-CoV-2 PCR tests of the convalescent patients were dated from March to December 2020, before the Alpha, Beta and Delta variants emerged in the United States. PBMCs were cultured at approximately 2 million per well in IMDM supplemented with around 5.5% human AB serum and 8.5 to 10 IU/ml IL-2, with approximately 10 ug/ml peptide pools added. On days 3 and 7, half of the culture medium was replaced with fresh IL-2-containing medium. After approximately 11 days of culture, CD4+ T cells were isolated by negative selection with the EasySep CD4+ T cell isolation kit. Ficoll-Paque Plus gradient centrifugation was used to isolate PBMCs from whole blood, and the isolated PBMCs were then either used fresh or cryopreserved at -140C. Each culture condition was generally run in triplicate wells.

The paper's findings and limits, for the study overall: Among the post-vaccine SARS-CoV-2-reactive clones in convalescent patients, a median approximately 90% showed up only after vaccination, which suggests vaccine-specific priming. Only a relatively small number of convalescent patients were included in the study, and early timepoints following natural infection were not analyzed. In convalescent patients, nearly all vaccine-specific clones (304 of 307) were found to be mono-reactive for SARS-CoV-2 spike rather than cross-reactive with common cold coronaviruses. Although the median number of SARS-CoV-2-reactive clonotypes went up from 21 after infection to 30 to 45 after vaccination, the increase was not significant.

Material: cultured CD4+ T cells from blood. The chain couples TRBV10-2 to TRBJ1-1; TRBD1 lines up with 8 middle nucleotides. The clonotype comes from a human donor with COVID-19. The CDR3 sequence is CASSAGQGEAFF. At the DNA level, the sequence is TGCGCCAGCAGTGCTGGACAGGGCGAAGCTTTCTTT.